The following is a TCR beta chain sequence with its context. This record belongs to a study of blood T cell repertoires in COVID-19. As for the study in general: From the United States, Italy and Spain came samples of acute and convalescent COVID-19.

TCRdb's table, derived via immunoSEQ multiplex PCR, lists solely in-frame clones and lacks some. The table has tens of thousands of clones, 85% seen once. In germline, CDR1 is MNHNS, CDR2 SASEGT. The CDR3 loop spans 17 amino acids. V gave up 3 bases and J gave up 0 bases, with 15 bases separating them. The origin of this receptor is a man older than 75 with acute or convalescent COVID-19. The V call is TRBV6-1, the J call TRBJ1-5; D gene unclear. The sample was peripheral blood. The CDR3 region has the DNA TGTGCCAGCAGTGACCCATCGGGGTTGAATAGCAATCAGCCCCAGCATTTT. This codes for CASSDPSGLNSNQPQHF.